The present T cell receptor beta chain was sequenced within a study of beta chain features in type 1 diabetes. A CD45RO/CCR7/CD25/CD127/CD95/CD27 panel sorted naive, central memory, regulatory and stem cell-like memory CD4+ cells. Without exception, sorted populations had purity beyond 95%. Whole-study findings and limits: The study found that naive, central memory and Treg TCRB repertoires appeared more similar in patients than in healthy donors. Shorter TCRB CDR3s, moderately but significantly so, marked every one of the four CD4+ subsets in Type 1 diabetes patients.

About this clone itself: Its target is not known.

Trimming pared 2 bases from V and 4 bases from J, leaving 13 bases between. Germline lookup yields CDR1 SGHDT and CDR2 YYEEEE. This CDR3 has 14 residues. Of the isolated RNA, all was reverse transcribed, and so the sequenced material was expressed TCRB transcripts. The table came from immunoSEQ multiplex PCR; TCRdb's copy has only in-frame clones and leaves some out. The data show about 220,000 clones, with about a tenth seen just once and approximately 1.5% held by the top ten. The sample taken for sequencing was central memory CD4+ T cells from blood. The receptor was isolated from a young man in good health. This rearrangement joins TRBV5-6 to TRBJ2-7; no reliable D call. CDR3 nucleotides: TGTGCCAGCAGCTTCGTGCAGGATTTGTACGAGCAGTACTTC. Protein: CASSFVQDLYEQYF.